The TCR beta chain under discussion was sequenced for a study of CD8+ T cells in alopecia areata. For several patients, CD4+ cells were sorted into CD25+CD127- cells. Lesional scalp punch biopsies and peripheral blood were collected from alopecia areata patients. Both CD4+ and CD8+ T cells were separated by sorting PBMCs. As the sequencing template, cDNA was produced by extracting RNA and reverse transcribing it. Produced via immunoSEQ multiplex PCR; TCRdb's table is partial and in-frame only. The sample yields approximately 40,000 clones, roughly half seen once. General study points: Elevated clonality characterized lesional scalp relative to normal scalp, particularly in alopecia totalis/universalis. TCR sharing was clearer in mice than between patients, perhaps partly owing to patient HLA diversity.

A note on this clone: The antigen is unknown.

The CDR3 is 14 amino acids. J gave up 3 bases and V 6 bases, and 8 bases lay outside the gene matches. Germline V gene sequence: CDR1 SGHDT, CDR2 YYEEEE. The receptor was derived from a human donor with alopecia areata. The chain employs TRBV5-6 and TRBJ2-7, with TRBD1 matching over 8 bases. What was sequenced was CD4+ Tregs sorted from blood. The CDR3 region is CASNHRGVNYEQYF. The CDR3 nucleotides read TGTGCCAGCAACCACAGGGGGGTCAACTACGAGCAGTACTTC. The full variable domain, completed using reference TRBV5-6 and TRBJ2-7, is DAGVTQSPTHLIKTRGQQVTLRCSPKSGHDTVSWYQQALGQGPQFIFQYYEEEERQRGNFPDRFSGHQFPNYSSELNVNALLLGDSALYLCASNHRGVNYEQYFGPGTRLTVT.